This is a list of T cell receptor beta chains from one sample in a study of T cell responses to AZD1222 COVID-19 vaccine. The repertoire was sequenced with immunoSEQ multiplex PCR; TCRdb's copy has only in-frame clones and lacks some. The sample contains around 120,000 clones, around 86% of which appear only once. The specimen comprised peripheral blood, sampled on day 0 of AZD1222 vaccination. The receptors stem from an adult in good health. The CDR3 runs from the conserved cysteine through the conserved F or W. Fields, in order: clone size, D gene, V gene, J gene, CDR3 protein, CDR3 DNA. A D gene is named only where the DNA matches it firmly. The size entry is marked missing in some rows and otherwise reads once, few, many or a size class.

clone size: .
D gene: TRBD2
V gene: TRBV7-2
J gene: TRBJ2-2
CDR3 protein: CASSLASGGANTGELFF
CDR3 DNA: TGTGCCAGCAGCTTAGCTAGCGGGGGGGCAAACACCGGGGAGCTGTTTTTT

clone size: .
D gene: .
V gene: TRBV3-1/TRBV3-2
J gene: TRBJ2-7
CDR3 protein: CASSQDLLSGREGDMSYEQYF
CDR3 DNA: TGTGCCAGCAGCCAAGATCTACTGTCGGGACGAGAGGGTGATATGTCCTACGAGCAGTACTTC

clone size: once
D gene: .
V gene: TRBV5-6
J gene: TRBJ2-7
CDR3 protein: CASSSGTFVEQYF
CDR3 DNA: TGTGCCAGCAGCTCTGGGACATTTGTCGAGCAGTACTTC

clone size: .
D gene: TRBD2
V gene: TRBV5-6
J gene: TRBJ2-5
CDR3 protein: CASSSTGGRGETQYF
CDR3 DNA: TGTGCCAGCAGCTCAACGGGGGGGCGCGGGGAGACCCAGTACTTC

clone size: .
D gene: .
V gene: TRBV7-6
J gene: TRBJ2-1
CDR3 protein: CASSLGGLPYNEQFF
CDR3 DNA: TGTGCCAGCAGCCTCGGGGGTCTCCCCTACAATGAGCAGTTCTTC

clone size: .
D gene: .
V gene: TRBV2
J gene: TRBJ2-7
CDR3 protein: CASSQETYEQYF
CDR3 DNA: TGTGCCAGCAGTCAAGAGACCTACGAGCAGTACTTC

clone size: .
D gene: TRBD1
V gene: TRBV29-1
J gene: TRBJ1-4
CDR3 protein: CSAFSGTANNEKLFF
CDR3 DNA: TGCAGCGCCTTCTCCGGGACAGCAAATAATGAAAAACTGTTTTTT

clone size: .
D gene: .
V gene: TRBV19
J gene: TRBJ1-1
CDR3 protein: CASSRGYTEAFF
CDR3 DNA: TGTGCCAGTAGTCGGGGCTACACTGAAGCTTTCTTT

clone size: .
D gene: TRBD2
V gene: TRBV3-1/TRBV3-2
J gene: TRBJ2-7
CDR3 protein: CASSPSGGAGEQYF
CDR3 DNA: TGTGCCAGCAGCCCGAGCGGGGGGGCCGGCGAGCAGTACTTC

clone size: .
D gene: .
V gene: TRBV9
J gene: TRBJ2-2
CDR3 protein: CARTRQGGSGELFF
CDR3 DNA: TGTGCCCGCACACGGCAGGGGGGATCCGGGGAGCTGTTTTTT

clone size: once
D gene: TRBD2
V gene: TRBV9
J gene: TRBJ2-1
CDR3 protein: CASSTAGTRAYNEQFF
CDR3 DNA: TGTGCCAGCAGCACTGCCGGGACTAGAGCCTACAATGAGCAGTTCTTC

clone size: .
D gene: .
V gene: TRBV28
J gene: TRBJ1-5
CDR3 protein: CASSLPVYINQPQHF
CDR3 DNA: TGTGCCAGCAGTTTACCCGTCTATATCAACCAGCCCCAGCATTTT

clone size: .
D gene: .
V gene: TRBV5-1
J gene: TRBJ2-7
CDR3 protein: CASRQDSTNYEQYF
CDR3 DNA: TGCGCCAGCAGACAGGACAGTACTAACTACGAGCAGTACTTC

clone size: few
D gene: .
V gene: TRBV5-8
J gene: TRBJ1-2
CDR3 protein: CASIQGHYGYTF
CDR3 DNA: TGTGCCAGCATTCAGGGCCACTATGGCTACACCTTC

clone size: .
D gene: .
V gene: TRBV10-3
J gene: TRBJ1-1
CDR3 protein: CAIKPEGGGEAFF
CDR3 DNA: TGTGCCATCAAACCCGAGGGGGGCGGTGAAGCTTTCTTT

clone size: .
D gene: .
V gene: TRBV7-9
J gene: TRBJ1-1
CDR3 protein: CASTPALEAFF
CDR3 DNA: TGTGCCAGCACCCCGGCGCTCGAAGCTTTCTTT

clone size: .
D gene: .
V gene: TRBV5-8
J gene: TRBJ1-6
CDR3 protein: CASSLNHEPNSPLHF
CDR3 DNA: TGTGCCAGCAGCTTGAATCACGAGCCTAATTCACCCCTCCACTTT

clone size: .
D gene: .
V gene: TRBV5-1
J gene: TRBJ2-1
CDR3 protein: CASSVRDTHVITDNEQFF
CDR3 DNA: TGCGCCAGCAGCGTCCGGGACACTCACGTAATAACGGACAATGAGCAGTTCTTC

clone size: few
D gene: .
V gene: TRBV10-3
J gene: TRBJ2-1
CDR3 protein: CAISELGQDMDPQFF
CDR3 DNA: TGTGCCATCAGTGAGTTGGGTCAGGACATGGATCCGCAGTTCTTC

clone size: .
D gene: TRBD1
V gene: TRBV3-1/TRBV3-2
J gene: TRBJ2-2
CDR3 protein: CASRRQGLLTGELFF
CDR3 DNA: TGTGCCAGCAGACGACAGGGTTTGCTCACCGGGGAGCTGTTTTTT

clone size: .
D gene: .
V gene: TRBV21-1
J gene: TRBJ2-2
CDR3 protein: CARERRPAGELFF
CDR3 DNA: TGTGCCAGGGAGAGGCGCCCCGCCGGGGAGCTGTTTTTT

clone size: .
D gene: .
V gene: TRBV15
J gene: TRBJ1-1
CDR3 protein: CATSRDRARVSYTEAFF
CDR3 DNA: TGTGCCACCAGCAGAGATAGAGCGAGGGTCTCGTACACTGAAGCTTTCTTT

clone size: .
D gene: .
V gene: TRBV9
J gene: TRBJ2-2
CDR3 protein: CASSVARGTGELFF
CDR3 DNA: TGTGCCAGCAGCGTAGCTAGGGGAACCGGGGAGCTGTTTTTT

clone size: few
D gene: .
V gene: TRBV18
J gene: TRBJ1-2
CDR3 protein: CASSPPGYGYTF
CDR3 DNA: TGTGCCAGCTCACCACCAGGGTATGGCTACACCTTC

clone size: .
D gene: TRBD1
V gene: TRBV19
J gene: TRBJ1-2
CDR3 protein: CASSPSDRFYGYTF
CDR3 DNA: TGTGCCAGTAGTCCCTCGGACAGGTTCTATGGCTACACCTTC

clone size: .
D gene: .
V gene: TRBV21-1
J gene: TRBJ1-5
CDR3 protein: CASSKEGGQGAKQPQHF
CDR3 DNA: TGTGCCAGCAGCAAAGAGGGCGGACAGGGGGCGAAACAGCCCCAGCATTTT

clone size: .
D gene: .
V gene: TRBV4-2
J gene: TRBJ1-1
CDR3 protein: CASSQPGQTEAFF
CDR3 DNA: TGTGCCAGCAGCCAGCCCGGACAAACTGAAGCTTTCTTT

clone size: .
D gene: TRBD2
V gene: TRBV10-2
J gene: TRBJ2-5
CDR3 protein: CASKGTSGAETQYF
CDR3 DNA: TGCGCCAGCAAAGGGACTAGCGGGGCAGAGACCCAGTACTTC

clone size: .
D gene: .
V gene: TRBV5-1
J gene: TRBJ1-2
CDR3 protein: CASSNSATGMVNYGYTF
CDR3 DNA: TGCGCCAGCAGCAACTCTGCTACAGGGATGGTGAACTATGGCTACACCTTC

clone size: .
D gene: .
V gene: TRBV5-1
J gene: TRBJ2-2
CDR3 protein: CASSLGGTGELFF
CDR3 DNA: TGCGCCAGCAGCTTAGGGGGCACCGGGGAGCTGTTTTTT

clone size: .
D gene: TRBD2
V gene: TRBV6-4
J gene: TRBJ2-2
CDR3 protein: CASSDGLENGELFF
CDR3 DNA: TGTGCCAGCAGTGATGGACTAGAGAACGGGGAGCTGTTTTTT

clone size: once
D gene: TRBD1
V gene: TRBV7-6
J gene: TRBJ1-1
CDR3 protein: CASSFSGTGNTEAFF
CDR3 DNA: TGTGCCAGCAGCTTTTCCGGGACAGGGAACACTGAAGCTTTCTTT

clone size: .
D gene: .
V gene: TRBV5-1
J gene: TRBJ1-4
CDR3 protein: CASSLVGAATNEKLFF
CDR3 DNA: TGCGCCAGCAGCTTGGTTGGCGCTGCAACTAATGAAAAACTGTTTTTT

clone size: .
D gene: .
V gene: TRBV7-9
J gene: TRBJ1-1
CDR3 protein: CASSSTVMNTEAFF
CDR3 DNA: TGTGCCAGCAGCTCGACGGTAATGAACACTGAAGCTTTCTTT

clone size: .
D gene: .
V gene: TRBV7-9
J gene: TRBJ2-7
CDR3 protein: CASNSGGASNYEQYF
CDR3 DNA: TGTGCCAGCAACAGTGGGGGGGCCTCAAACTACGAGCAGTACTTC